This is a list of T cell receptor beta chains from one sample in a study of regulatory T cells in long-lasting Graves disease. TCRdb reprocessed the multiplex PCR reads with MiXCR, giving one entry per CDR3 protein. The table shows about 430,000 distinct CDR3 sequences, with 20% to 25% occurring only once. Sequencing used peripheral blood mononuclear cells (PBMCs), obtained when the disease was refractory, from a patient treated with antithyroid drugs. Source of these receptors: a female donor with Graves disease. Both conserved end residues are part of each CDR3. A D gene is named only where the DNA matches it firmly. Some rows have no size entry. The others give once, few or many, or a class for an expanded clone.

j_call | d_call | clone_size | v_call | cdr3_nt | cdr3_aa
TRBJ1-4 | . | many | TRBV20-1 | TGCAGTGCTAGGACAACTAATGAAAAACTGTTTTTT | CSARTTNEKLFF
TRBJ2-3 | . | . | TRBV10-2 | TGCGCCAGCAGTGACCCCCGGGGACCCCCAGATACGCAGTATTTT | CASSDPRGPPDTQYF
TRBJ2-1 | . | . | TRBV25-1 | TGTGCCAGCAGTGATGCGGGTAAGGGGGATGAGCAGTTCTTC | CASSDAGKGDEQFF
TRBJ2-7 | TRBD1 | few | TRBV6-1 | TGTGCCAGCACCGAAAACCCAAGACAGGGGGCGATCTCCTACGAGCAGTACTTC | CASTENPRQGAISYEQYF
TRBJ2-2 | . | few | TRBV5-6 | TGTGCCAGCAGCTTGCCTTTCGGGGAGCTGTTTTTT | CASSLPFGELFF
TRBJ2-7 | TRBD2 | many | TRBV6-1 | TGTGCCAGCAGTCCCCCGGAACTAGCGGGATACGAGCAGTACTTC | CASSPPELAGYEQYF
TRBJ2-7 | TRBD1 | many | TRBV12-3/TRBV12-4 | TGTGCCAGCAGTTTAGATGGACAGGGTCCCTACGAGCAGTACTTC | CASSLDGQGPYEQYF
TRBJ2-2 | TRBD2 | few | TRBV10-3 | TGTGCCATCAGTAACACCGGGACTAGCGGGAGCCCCACCGGGGAGCTGTTTTTT | CAISNTGTSGSPTGELFF
TRBJ2-2 | . | many | TRBV18 | TGTGCCAGCTCACCACGTTGGACCGGGGAGCTGTTTTTT | CASSPRWTGELFF
TRBJ1-4 | . | few | TRBV5-1 | TGTGCCAGCAGCTTGCCGCACCCAGGCGAAAAACTGTTTTTT | CASSLPHPGEKLFF
TRBJ2-7 | TRBD2 | few | TRBV25-1 | TGTGCCAGCGGTGGACGACTAGCGGGAGGGTGGGACGAGCAGTACTTC | CASGGRLAGGWDEQYF
TRBJ1-4 | TRBD1 | many | TRBV5-1 | TGCGCCAGCAGCCCGGGACAGGGGGCCAATGAAAAACTGTTTTTT | CASSPGQGANEKLFF
TRBJ2-5 | . | . | TRBV4-1 | TGCGCCAGCAGCCCCAACGGAGCTAGTAATAGCGAAGAGACCCAGTACTTC | CASSPNGASNSEETQYF
TRBJ2-2 | . | many | TRBV25-1 | TGTGCCAGCAGCTCCGGGGAGCTGTTTTTT | CASSSGELFF
TRBJ1-4 | . | many | TRBV28 | TGTGCCAGCAGTTTCCTACAGGGAGGCTCCGAAAAACTGTTTTTT | CASSFLQGGSEKLFF
TRBJ2-7 | . | . | TRBV7-2 | TGTGCCAGCAGCTTATCGTGGGGGCCCCCCCACGAGCAGTACTTC | CASSLSWGPPHEQYF
TRBJ2-6 | TRBD1 | few | TRBV27 | TGTGCCAGCAGCTGGACAGGGTCTGGGGCCAACGTCCTGACTTTC | CASSWTGSGANVLTF
TRBJ2-7 | . | few | TRBV10-3 | TGTGCCATCGGGGGGAAAAGCTCCTACGAGCAGTACTTC | CAIGGKSSYEQYF
TRBJ1-1 | . | many | TRBV9 | TGTGCCAGCAGCGTAGGAAGGGGTTCGGACACTGAAGCTTTCTTT | CASSVGRGSDTEAFF
TRBJ2-6 | TRBD1 | few | TRBV19 | TGTGCCAGTAGTACGTCAAGGAGGGACAGGGGGCGCATAACTGGGGCCAACGTCCTGACTTTC | CASSTSRRDRGRITGANVLTF
TRBJ2-3 | . | . | TRBV28 | TGTGCCAGCAGACCTTCCGGGGAAAGCACAGATACGCAGTATTTT | CASRPSGESTDTQYF
TRBJ2-1 | TRBD1 | . | TRBV4-2 | TGTGCCAGCAGCACTCGGACAGGGTACAATGAGCAGTTCTTC | CASSTRTGYNEQFF
TRBJ1-5 | . | many | TRBV12-3/TRBV12-4 | TGTGCCAGCAGCCCCGACCTACGGCAGCCCCAGCATTTT | CASSPDLRQPQHF
TRBJ1-4 | TRBD1 | many | TRBV29-1 | TGCAGCGCTAAGGACAGGGGGAATGAAAAACTGTTTTTT | CSAKDRGNEKLFF
TRBJ2-7 | TRBD1 | many | TRBV12-3/TRBV12-4 | TGTGCCAGCAGCAACCAGGGGACAGGGGCTCACGAGCAGTACTTC | CASSNQGTGAHEQYF
TRBJ2-2 | TRBD2 | few | TRBV20-1 | TGCAGTGCCCCAGGGACTAGCGGGAGCATCGCCGGGGAGCTGTTTTTT | CSAPGTSGSIAGELFF
TRBJ2-7 | . | . | TRBV27 | TGTGCCAGCAGTTTACCGGCAGGGAACGAGCAGTACTTC | CASSLPAGNEQYF
TRBJ2-7 | . | . | TRBV19 | TGTGCCAGTAGTTCGGTGGCCACGAACTCCTACGAGCAGTACTTC | CASSSVATNSYEQYF
TRBJ1-5 | . | . | TRBV29-1 | TGCAGCGTTGCGTGGGGGGGCACCAATCAGCCCCAGCATTTT | CSVAWGGTNQPQHF
TRBJ2-5 | TRBD1 | few | TRBV24-1 | TGTGCCACCAGTGATCCCTCGACAGGGGCCCTATACAATGAGCAGTACTTC | CATSDPSTGALYNEQYF
TRBJ1-2 | . | . | TRBV2 | TGCGCCAGCGACCCGTTCAGCTATGGCTACACCTTC | CASDPFSYGYTF
TRBJ2-1 | TRBD2 | . | TRBV7-2 | TGTGCCAGCAGCTTAACGGGAGGGTCGGATGAGCAGTTCTTC | CASSLTGGSDEQFF
TRBJ1-1 | . | many | TRBV3-1 | TGTGCCAGCAGCCAGCAGCGTTCTGAAGCTTTCTTT | CASSQQRSEAFF
TRBJ2-4 | . | many | TRBV28 | TGTGCCAGCAGTCCCTCGACTAGAGGGGGGGGTCACATTCAGTACTTC | CASSPSTRGGGHIQYF
TRBJ2-7 | . | . | TRBV28 | TGTGCCAGCAACTGGGTTACCTACGAGCAGTACTTC | CASNWVTYEQYF
TRBJ2-2 | TRBD2 | few | TRBV4-1 | TGCGCCAGCAGCCTCATAGCGGGAGGATCGAACACCGGGGAGCTGTTTTTT | CASSLIAGGSNTGELFF
TRBJ2-2 | . | many | TRBV28 | TGTGCCAGCAGTTGGGGAGCTTGGACCTCCGGGGAGCTGTTTTTT | CASSWGAWTSGELFF
TRBJ2-5 | . | many | TRBV7-2 | TGTGCCAGCAGCGCCAGGTCGGGGGCTGAGACCCAGTACTTC | CASSARSGAETQYF
TRBJ2-5 | TRBD2 | many | TRBV11-3 | TGTGCCAGCAGCTTAAGGACTAGCGGGAGGGCCCCGGAGACCCAGTACTTC | CASSLRTSGRAPETQYF